The TCR beta chain described here comes from a study of radiotherapy plus CTLA-4 blockade in lung cancer. At the level of the study: Among all patients, 18% showed objective responses, while approximately 30% had disease control. Study-level findings and limits: Expansion of tumor-derived TCR clones was observed in blood after radiotherapy plus ipilimumab. Interferon-beta and early blood T cell clone dynamics reportedly predicted response best.

Data came from immunoSEQ multiplex PCR; TCRdb stores just in-frame clones and leaves some out. This table has roughly 90,000 clones, around 72% appearing once. The study gave focal radiation plus ipilimumab CTLA-4 blockade to patients with chemo-refractory metastatic non-small-cell lung cancer. CDR1 SGHDN and CDR2 FVKESK come from the germline V gene. The CDR3 spans 16 residues. Trimming removed 5 bases from V and 5 bases from J; junction bases left unmatched: 10. This clone was found once. The antigen is unknown. This specimen was peripheral blood, taken from a patient treated with radiotherapy plus ipilimumab. This TCR was sampled from a human donor with non-small cell lung cancer that progressed on radiotherapy plus ipilimumab. J is TRBJ2-5 and V is TRBV14; 11 positions match TRBD1. The CDR3 DNA is TGTGCCAGCAGCTTTTGGACAGGGGGCAACACTGAGACCCAGTACTTC. Translation gives CASSFWTGGNTETQYF.